This T cell receptor beta chain was sequenced in a study of blood T cells in healthy people across ages (dated by TCRdb to about 2015). Regarding the complete study: Template switching captured roughly one uniquely barcoded TCR beta cDNA molecule per two T cells in model experiments. Age-related changes in TCR beta repertoire diversity were measured in the study by deep sequencing normalized with unique cDNA molecular identifiers. The study analyzed two additional independent replicas of 1 million unique cDNA reads from the same blood draw for two donors, one aged 18 to 29 and one aged 80 or older. The donors were split into four age groups: young (average 16 years), middle-aged (about 40), aged (over 55) and long-lived (about 74). General conclusions and limits of the study: There was a strong correlation between observed TCR beta diversity and the percentage of naive T cells measured by flow cytometry. Compared with the aged group, the long-lived group had more naive CD4+ T cells, fewer expanded clones and increased TCR diversity, suggesting age selection. Estimates of total diversity based on one million sequenced T cells were regarded as lower bounds and as underestimates. Donor CMV infection status was unknown, potentially confounding age-related changes in expanded clonotypes. Observed TCR beta diversity per million T cells fell roughly linearly with age, and a significant reduction was already apparent by age around 40. Conclusive comparison of naive and antigen-experienced compartments was prevented by the profiling of bulk unsorted PBMCs.

This clonotype was found a few times. Its cognate antigen has yet to be identified. The sample holds no much larger clone one base away, and base qualities are not on file. To prepare the library, 5' RACE was applied. The sample was run on an Illumina HiSeq 2500. A second 7 to 11 cycle PCR used a sample-barcoded 5' primer and a J-beta primer mix. A template-switch 5' adaptor carrying 12 random nucleotides introduced a unique molecular identifier onto each TCR beta cDNA molecule. At least 2.5 million CDR3-containing paired-end reads were obtained from each sample. First-strand cDNA synthesis was performed from all RNA using the Mint cDNA synthesis kit, with priming by a TRBC-specific oligonucleotide. Following uracil-DNA glycosylase treatment, all cDNA underwent a first 18-cycle PCR with the universal primers M1SS and BC2_uni_R. The authors' analysis ran thus. For normalization, 1 million high-quality reads, each with a distinct molecular identifier, were randomly selected from each sample. Instead of being binned into consensus sequences, reads with shared molecular identifiers were discarded. MiTCR, with a Q25 quality threshold and the strictest error-elimination algorithm, was used for CDR3 identification, clonotype clustering and error correction. Lower-bound total TCR beta diversity was estimated with a nonparametric unseen species model using Euler transformation. The public reads were run again by TCRdb, first through fastp at Q25 and then through MiXCR, and only productive beta chains were kept. Every distinct CDR3 protein forms one entry, paired with its most common genes and DNA. In this record, the V and J calls reflect TCRdb's handling and not the investigators' own analysis. A total of 750,000 to 850,000 distinct CDR3 sequences appear in this sample, 25% of them only once. Under 4% of the sample belongs to the ten largest clones.

The 39 donors, aged 6 to 90 years, were systemically healthy Caucasian individuals from Russia. Each donor gave about 9.8 milliliters of peripheral blood, drawn into EDTA-treated Vacutainer tubes. PBMCs were isolated by Ficoll-Paque density-gradient centrifugation, with at least 7 million obtained per sample. Total RNA, at least 6 micrograms per sample, was extracted from PBMCs with Trizol reagent. Naive CD45RAhigh/CD27high T cell percentages were measured by flow cytometry on a PBMC aliquot from every donor. V has 4 bases trimmed and J has 2 bases trimmed; junction bases matching no gene number 6. The germline V gene provides CDR1 SGDLS and CDR2 YYNGEE. From the cysteine through the phenylalanine, the CDR3 covers 15 amino acids. Only CDR3 DNA is held: 45 bases, read in frame from base 1. This same sample was also part of a study on T cells of mothers and their children. From the second report: Nine systemically healthy Caucasian individuals served as donors, namely three mothers together with their six children. cDNA synthesis consumed the entire amount of extracted RNA, loaded at 1.5 ug RNA in each 15 ul reaction. In the second PCR, sample barcodes and 2-4 random nucleotides were introduced via the M1S primer. Over 10 million TCR beta CDR3 reads came from each mother, compared with roughly 2.8 million reads from each child. TCR recombination output is similarly shaped by thymic selection in related and unrelated pairs, with a minor effect exerted by inherited differences. Normalized repertoire overlap was always slightly but never significantly higher in related than unrelated mother-child pairs. No persistent microchimeric T cell clones were detected, at a sensitivity of around 97 clones per million clonotypes. The study used deep NGS to compare TCR beta repertoires of mothers and children, seeking features distinguishing related mother-child pairs from unrelated individuals. The mean age was roughly 40 +/- 4 years for the mothers and approximately 11 +/- 4 years for the children. After adapter ligation with NEBNext reagents, the libraries were sequenced on Illumina HiSeq 2000 with 100+100 nt paired-end reads. Mother and child libraries were prepared a month apart and sequenced in separate runs to prevent cross-contamination. Between roughly 500,000 and 2,300,000 distinct TCR beta clonotypes were identified per donor. Naive TCR beta clonotypes were estimated from low-frequency clonotypes matched to each donor's FACS-determined naive share, without sorting.

Sequencing was performed on blood. This TCR was sampled from a boy between 5 and 17 years old in good health. The rearranged chain carries TRBV9 and TRBJ2-1; 7 bases in the junction line up with TRBD1. The CDR3 here reads CASSIDREAYNEQFF. The sequenced DNA: TGTGCCAGCAGCATAGACAGGGAAGCCTACAATGAGCAGTTCTTC.